Given below is one T cell receptor beta chain in context. Ages ranged from roughly 18 to 95 years, with residence in approximately 25 US areas. Recovery meant two consecutive negative NP/OP PCR tests, professional clearance, or resolved symptoms. The CDR3 has 14 amino acids. The germline CDR1 and CDR2 sequences are SGDLS and YYNGEE. V shed 4 bases and J shed 3 bases, with 10 bases lying between them. This specimen belongs to a study of blood T cell repertoires in COVID-19. In the study overall: The samples span acute and convalescent COVID-19 from the United States, Italy and Spain. T cells, B-cell-depleted T cells, or PBMCs provided the cDNA or gDNA that served as material.

Assay: immunoSEQ multiplex PCR; the TCRdb copy retains only in-frame clones and omits some. The data contain about 370,000 clones, approximately 90% of them seen just once; the ten biggest clones take up approximately 1%. The chain combines TRBV9 with TRBJ1-4; D is possibly TRBD1 (5 bases). Sequencing input: PBMCs or T cells enriched from blood (not recorded which). The source is a man aged 18 to 35 who had recovered from COVID-19. CDR3 in DNA: TGTGCCAGCAGCTCTATGACAGCTAATGAAAAACTGTTTTTT. It codes for CASSSMTANEKLFF. Looking up the rest from reference TRBV9 and TRBJ1-4 gives the full variable domain: DSGVTQTPKHLITATGQRVTLRCSPRSGDLSVYWYQQSLDQGLQFLIQYYNGEERAKGNILERFSAQQFPDLHSELNLSSLELGDSALYFCASSSMTANEKLFFGSGTQLSVL.